The present entry profiles one TCR beta chain with its context. Its antigen remains unidentified. The source of the sample is a study of T cell responses to AZD1222 COVID-19 vaccine. Study results and caveats: Donors skewed white British and female; clonal diversity was possibly underestimated. With dominance at 160-218 and 743-854, vaccine-associated CD4 TCRs spanned spike.

Sequencing was performed with immunoSEQ multiplex PCR; in TCRdb, only in-frame clones are kept and a portion is missing. This sample has over 120,000 clones, with just over 85% found just once. CDR3 size: 15 residues. The germline V gene has CDR1 MNHEY and CDR2 SVGEGT. V gave up 2 bases and J gave up 4 bases; unmatched junction bases: 2. This sequence joins TRBV6-2 or TRBV6-3 and TRBJ2-3; 11 bases align to TRBD2. The sequencing used peripheral blood, collected 28 days after the second AZD1222 dose. The receptor was derived from an adult who received the AZD1222 COVID-19 vaccine. The CDR3, as DNA: TGTGCCAGCAGTTACACTAGCGGGAGAGCAGATACGCAGTATTTT. This codes for CASSYTSGRADTQYF.